The 14 T cell receptor beta chains given below trace back to one sample, sequenced in a study of identical twins. Via MiXCR, TCRdb re-called the 5' RACE reads, giving one row per CDR3 protein. The table lists roughly 630,000 distinct CDR3 sequences, about 7% of them singletons, with around 1.6% in the top ten. This sample was shared with a second study, whose subject was yellow fever vaccine responses in identical twins.

Sequenced: PBMCs. The receptors come from a woman aged 18-29 years in good health.

This clonotype was counted between two and nine times. V gene TRBV13 combines with J gene TRBJ2-7, with D perhaps TRBD1 (7 bases). V lost 4 bases, J lost 3 bases, and 16 bases lay in between. The CDR3 spans 15 residues. CDR1 and CDR2 from the germline V gene are PRHDT and FYEKMQ (reference sequence). CDR3 amino acids: CASSSLQGGRYEQYV. Written as DNA, the CDR3 is TGTGCCAGCAGCTCCCTGCAGGGGGGACGCTACGAGCAGTACGTC.

This clonotype was recorded many times. The chain has TRBV12-3 or TRBV12-4 and TRBJ2-3; TRBD1 matches 8 bases. The V and J ends lost 6 bases and 3 bases, in that order; junction bases with no gene match: 8. The CDR3 sequence is 15 residues long. The CDR3 DNA reads as TGTGCCAGCAGCCCTAGACAGGGGTATACAGATACGCAGTATTTT. The encoded protein is CASSPRQGYTDTQYF.

CDR3 protein: CASSHQGTGRPGANVLTF. The CDR3 DNA reads TGTGCCAGCAGCCATCAAGGGACAGGGAGGCCTGGGGCCAACGTCCTGACTTTC. The V call is TRBV3-1, the J call TRBJ2-6; 9 bases map to TRBD1. The trim removed 3 bases at V and 2 bases at J, leaving 8 bases unmatched. This CDR3 has 18 residues. Looked up from germline, CDR1 is LGHDT and CDR2 is YNNKEL (reference sequence).

This clonotype occurred a few times. V gene TRBV20-1 combines with J gene TRBJ2-1; TRBD2 agrees at 7 bases. CDR1 is DFQATT, CDR2 SNEGSKA, per germline (reference sequence). The CDR3 consists of 15 residues. V lost 6 bases, J lost 5 bases, and 13 bases stayed unmatched. CDR3 protein: CSAIGSSGTNNEQFF. CDR3 sequence (DNA): TGCAGTGCCATAGGCTCTAGCGGAACTAACAATGAGCAGTTCTTC.

There are a few counts of this clonotype. The chain combines TRBV3-1 with TRBJ2-1; the match to TRBD2 covers 9 bases. V gave up 0 bases and J gave up 2 bases; unmatched junction bases: 11. This CDR3 region has 19 residues. The germline CDR1 and CDR2 sequences are LGHDT and YNNKEL (reference sequence). CDR3 nucleotide sequence: TGTGCCAGCAGCCAAGACTTGGACGGGACTAGCTTCCCCTACAATGAGCAGTTCTTC. Encoded protein: CASSQDLDGTSFPYNEQFF.

This clonotype was detected only a few times. This rearrangement joins TRBV6-1 to TRBJ1-2; TRBD1 is a possible D gene (6 bases). Germline-derived CDR1 and CDR2 are MNHNS and SASEGT. CDR3 size: 13 residues. V was cut by 5 bases and J by 4 bases, with 11 bases left in between. CDR3 residues: CASSKGGIYGYTF. Written as DNA, the CDR3 is TGTGCCAGCAGTAAGGGGGGGATCTATGGCTACACCTTC.

This clonotype appeared a few times. The rearrangement uses TRBV12-3 or TRBV12-4 and TRBJ1-2; D may be TRBD1 (5 bases). The CDR3 runs 14 residues. V gave up 5 bases and J gave up 0 bases, with 10 bases separating them. The CDR3 sequence is CASSPLTANYGYTF. The CDR3 DNA follows: TGTGCCAGCAGTCCACTGACAGCTAACTATGGCTACACCTTC.

At least ten counts were recorded for this clonotype. V gene TRBV19 combines with J gene TRBJ2-1; 12 bases map to TRBD2. The germline CDR1 and CDR2 sequences are LNHDA and SQIVND (reference sequence). The CDR3 extends over 15 amino acids. Trimming removed 2 bases from V and 7 bases from J; junction bases left unmatched: 3. The CDR3 DNA sequence: TGTGCCAGTAGTATATCGGGACTAGCGGGTAATGAGCAGTTCTTC. Protein: CASSISGLAGNEQFF.

The rearrangement uses TRBV6-1 and TRBJ2-4; D uncertain. This CDR3 is built from 14 residues. V lost 10 bases and J lost 8, with 21 bases in between. Germline CDR1 and CDR2: MNHNS and SASEGT. CDR3 protein: CATAKVRPADIQYF. The CDR3 DNA is TGTGCCACCGCCAAGGTCAGGCCGGCGGACATTCAGTACTTC.

This clonotype was detected ten times or more. The chain is built from TRBV20-1 and TRBJ1-5, with D tentatively TRBD1 (5 bases). Germline V gene data show CDR1 as DFQATT and CDR2 as SNEGSKA (reference sequence). This CDR3 spans 15 amino acids. The V and J ends lost 2 bases and 2 bases respectively, with 13 bases between them. The DNA for the CDR3 is TGCAGTGCTAGATCCTGGGGGGGGGGCAATCAGCCCCAGCATTTT. Translated, it gives CSARSWGGGNQPQHF.

This clonotype came up many times. The chain is built from TRBV5-1 and TRBJ2-1; TRBD1 matches at 9 bases. From germline, CDR1 is SGHRS and CDR2 YFSETQ. The junction had 14 bases not matched to a gene; V was cut back by 6 bases and J by 4 bases. The CDR3 consists of 17 residues. CDR3 residues: CASTSVSSGQGYNEQFF. In DNA form, the CDR3 reads TGCGCCAGCACCTCAGTATCCTCGGGACAGGGATACAATGAGCAGTTCTTC.

The table lists this clonotype with many counts. The rearrangement uses TRBV7-3 and TRBJ1-5; maybe TRBD1 (5 bases). Germline CDR1 SGHTA, CDR2 FQGTGA. The length of the CDR3 is 14 residues. Trimming pared 2 bases from V and 3 bases from J, leaving 8 bases between. Here the CDR3 DNA reads TGTGCCAGCAGCTTAGGGGGGAACAATCAGCCCCAGCATTTT. Its protein product is CASSLGGNNQPQHF. Based on the CDR3 plus reference TRBV7-3 and TRBJ1-5, the full variable domain is GAGVSQTPSNKVTEKGKYVELRCDPISGHTALYWYRQSLGQGPEFLIYFQGTGAADDSGLPNDRFFAVRPEGSVSTLKIQRTERGDSAVYLCASSLGGNNQPQHFGDGTRLSIL.

The rearrangement links TRBV15 to TRBJ2-2; a possible D gene is TRBD1 (6 bases). CDR3 length equals 16 residues. V lost 1 base to trimming and J lost 5 bases, with 14 bases between them. Germline values: CDR1 LNHNV, CDR2 YYDKDF (reference sequence). In nucleotides, the CDR3 is TGTGCCACCAGCAGAGTGTACCCGGGACAAACCGGGGAGCTGTTTTTT. This translates into CATSRVYPGQTGELFF.

The genes are TRBV29-1 and TRBJ2-5; 8 bases agree with TRBD2. This CDR3 region has 14 residues. J was trimmed by 1 base and V by 5 bases; bases with no gene match: 6. Germline values: CDR1 SQVTM, CDR2 ANQGSEA. The CDR3 DNA follows: TGCAGCGTTCTGATAGCGGGAATCCAAGAGACCCAGTACTTC. This gives the protein CSVLIAGIQETQYF. Full variable domain (remainder filled in from reference TRBV29-1 and TRBJ2-5): SAVISQKPSRDICQRGTSLTIQCQVDSQVTMMFWYRQQPGQSLTLIATANQGSEATYESGFVIDKFPISRPNLTFSTLTVSNMSPEDSSIYLCSVLIAGIQETQYFGPGTRLLVL.